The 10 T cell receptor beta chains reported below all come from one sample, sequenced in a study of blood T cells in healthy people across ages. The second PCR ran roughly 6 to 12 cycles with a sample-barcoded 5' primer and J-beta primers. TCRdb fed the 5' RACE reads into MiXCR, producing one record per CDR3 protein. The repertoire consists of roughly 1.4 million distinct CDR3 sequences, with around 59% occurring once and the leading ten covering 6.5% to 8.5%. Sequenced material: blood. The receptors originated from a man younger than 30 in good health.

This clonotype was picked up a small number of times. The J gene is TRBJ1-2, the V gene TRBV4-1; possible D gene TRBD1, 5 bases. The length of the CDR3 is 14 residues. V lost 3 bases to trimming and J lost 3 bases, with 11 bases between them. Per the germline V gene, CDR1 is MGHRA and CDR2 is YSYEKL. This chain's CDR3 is CASSQEGMDYGYTF. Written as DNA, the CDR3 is TGCGCCAGCAGCCAGGAGGGGATGGACTATGGCTACACCTTC.

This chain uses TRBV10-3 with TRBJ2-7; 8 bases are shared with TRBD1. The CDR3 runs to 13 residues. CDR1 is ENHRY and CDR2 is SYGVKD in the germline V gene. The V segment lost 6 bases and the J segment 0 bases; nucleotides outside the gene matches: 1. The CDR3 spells CAISGQGSYEQYF. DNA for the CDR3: TGTGCCATCAGCGGACAGGGCTCCTACGAGCAGTACTTC.

DNA of the CDR3: TGTGCCAGCAGACGGGACAGACCCCACGAGCAGTACTTC. Translation: CASRRDRPHEQYF. The chain is built from TRBV7-2 and TRBJ2-7; 7 positions match TRBD1. The CDR3 extends over 13 amino acids. The V gene end was trimmed by 6 bases and the J gene end by 5 bases; junction bases not matched to a gene: 7. Germline CDR1 is SGHTA and CDR2 is FQGNSA. Using reference TRBV7-2 and TRBJ2-7 for the parts outside the CDR3, the full variable domain is GAGVSQSPSNKVTEKGKDVELRCDPISGHTALYWYRQSLGQGLEFLIYFQGNSAPDKSGLPSDRFSAERTGGSVSTLTIQRTQQEDSAVYLCASRRDRPHEQYFGPGTRLTVT.

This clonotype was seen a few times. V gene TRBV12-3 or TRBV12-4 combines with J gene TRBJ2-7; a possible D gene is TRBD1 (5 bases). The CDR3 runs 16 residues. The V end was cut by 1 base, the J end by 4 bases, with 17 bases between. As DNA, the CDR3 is TGTGCCAGCAGTTTAGTCGGCCAGGGTAAGGGATACGAGCAGTACTTC. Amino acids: CASSLVGQGKGYEQYF.

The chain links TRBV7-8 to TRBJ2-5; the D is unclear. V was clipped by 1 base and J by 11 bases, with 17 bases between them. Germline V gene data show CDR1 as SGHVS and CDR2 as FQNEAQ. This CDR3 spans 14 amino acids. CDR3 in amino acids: CASSLGSPSTGQYF. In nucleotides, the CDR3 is TGTGCCAGCAGCTTAGGGTCCCCCTCCACCGGGCAGTACTTC.

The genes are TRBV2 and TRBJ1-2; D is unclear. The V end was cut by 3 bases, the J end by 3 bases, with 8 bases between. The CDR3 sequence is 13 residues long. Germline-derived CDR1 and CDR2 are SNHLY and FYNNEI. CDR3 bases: TGTGCCAGCAGTGAGGGTGTCTACTATGGCTACACCTTC. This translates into CASSEGVYYGYTF.

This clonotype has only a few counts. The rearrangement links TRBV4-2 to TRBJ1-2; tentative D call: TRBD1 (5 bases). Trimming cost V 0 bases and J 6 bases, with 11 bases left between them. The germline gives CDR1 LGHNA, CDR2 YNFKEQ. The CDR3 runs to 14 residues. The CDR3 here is CASSQDRGEDGYTF. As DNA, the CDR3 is TGTGCCAGCAGCCAAGATCGGGGGGAAGATGGCTACACCTTC.

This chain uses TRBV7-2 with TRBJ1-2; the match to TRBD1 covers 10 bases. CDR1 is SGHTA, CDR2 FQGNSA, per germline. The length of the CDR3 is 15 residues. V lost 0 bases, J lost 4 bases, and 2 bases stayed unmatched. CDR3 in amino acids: CASSLATGGAYGYTF. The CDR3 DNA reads TGTGCCAGCAGCTTAGCGACAGGGGGCGCCTATGGCTACACCTTC.

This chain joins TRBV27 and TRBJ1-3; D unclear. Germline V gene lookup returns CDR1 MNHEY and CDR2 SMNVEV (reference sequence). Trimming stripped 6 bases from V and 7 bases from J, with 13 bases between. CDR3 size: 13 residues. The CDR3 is CASRGQGFNTIYF. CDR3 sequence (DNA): TGTGCCAGCAGGGGCCAAGGGTTCAACACCATATATTTT.

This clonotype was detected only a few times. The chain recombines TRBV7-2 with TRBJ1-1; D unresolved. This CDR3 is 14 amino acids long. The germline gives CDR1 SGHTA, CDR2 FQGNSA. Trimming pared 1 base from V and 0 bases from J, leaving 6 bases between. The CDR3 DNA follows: TGTGCCAGCAGCTTAGGGGTATTGAACACTGAAGCTTTCTTT. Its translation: CASSLGVLNTEAFF. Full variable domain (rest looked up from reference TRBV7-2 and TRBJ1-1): GAGVSQSPSNKVTEKGKDVELRCDPISGHTALYWYRQSLGQGLEFLIYFQGNSAPDKSGLPSDRFSAERTGGSVSTLTIQRTQQEDSAVYLCASSLGVLNTEAFFGQGTRLTVV.